This T cell receptor beta chain stems from a study of T cell responses to AZD1222 COVID-19 vaccine. The study's findings and limits: Vaccine-associated CD4 TCRs spanned spike, dominant at 160-218 and 743-854. Nearly half of the spike-specific TCRs reportedly recognize variant regions that carry no mutations. Spike-specific TCR breadth and depth grew following two AZD1222 doses.

The CDR3 covers 14 residues. Germline V gene lookup returns CDR1 KGHDR and CDR2 SFDVKD. V was pared by 5 bases and J by 2 bases, with 10 bases between. Repertoires were generated with immunoSEQ multiplex PCR, while TCRdb's copy carries only in-frame clones and drops some. This sample carries roughly 100,000 clones, nearly 90% of them seen once, and the ten largest clones take over 35%. Concerning this clone: As yet, its antigen is unknown.

V is TRBV24-1 and J is TRBJ2-3; D not certain. The source of this sequence is an adult who received the AZD1222 COVID-19 vaccine. Source: peripheral blood, taken 28 days after the second AZD1222 dose. CDR3 amino acids: CATSARPPTDTQYF. In nucleotides, the CDR3 is TGTGCCACCAGTGCTCGTCCACCCACAGATACGCAGTATTTT.